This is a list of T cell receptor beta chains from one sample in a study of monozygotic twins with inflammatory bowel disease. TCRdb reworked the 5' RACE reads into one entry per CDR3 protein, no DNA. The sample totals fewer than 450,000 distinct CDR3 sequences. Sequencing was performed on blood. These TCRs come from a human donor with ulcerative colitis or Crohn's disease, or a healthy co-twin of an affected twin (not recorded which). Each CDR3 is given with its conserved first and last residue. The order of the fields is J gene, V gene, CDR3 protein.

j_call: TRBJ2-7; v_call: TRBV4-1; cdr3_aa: CASSQDPPREGYEQYF
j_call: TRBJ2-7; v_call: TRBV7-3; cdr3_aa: CASSPSGDPYEQYF
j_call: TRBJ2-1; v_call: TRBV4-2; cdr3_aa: CASSQDTGGSYNEQFF
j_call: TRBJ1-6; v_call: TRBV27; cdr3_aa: CASSLGGRLSSYNSPLHF
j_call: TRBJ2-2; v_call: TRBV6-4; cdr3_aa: CASSDDLTGELFF
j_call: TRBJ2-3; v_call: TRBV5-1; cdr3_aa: CASSPNQGGATDTQYF
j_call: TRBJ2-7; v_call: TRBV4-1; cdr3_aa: CASSHITVGHIYEQYF
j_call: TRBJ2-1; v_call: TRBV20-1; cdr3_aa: CSARTFTRGSYNEQFF
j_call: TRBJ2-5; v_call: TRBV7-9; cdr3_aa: CASSLPPHLETQYF
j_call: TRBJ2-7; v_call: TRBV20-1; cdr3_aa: CSARTTGALPYEQYF
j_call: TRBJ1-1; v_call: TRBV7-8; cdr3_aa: CASSLRDRGQGTEAFF
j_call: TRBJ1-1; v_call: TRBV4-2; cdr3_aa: CASSQMRLSSEAFF
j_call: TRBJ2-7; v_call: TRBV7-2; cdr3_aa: CASSYDRDNEQYF
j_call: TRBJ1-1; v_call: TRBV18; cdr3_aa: CASSPPSDRFGAFF
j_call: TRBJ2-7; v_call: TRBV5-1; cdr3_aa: CASGTGETYEQYF
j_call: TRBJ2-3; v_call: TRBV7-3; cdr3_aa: CASSSYPTDTDTQYF
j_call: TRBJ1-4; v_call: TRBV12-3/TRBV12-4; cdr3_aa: CASSGDRGYEKLFF
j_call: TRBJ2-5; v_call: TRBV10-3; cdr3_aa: CAISGTGEETQYF
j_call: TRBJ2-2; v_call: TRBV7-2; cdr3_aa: CASSLRTGRYTGELFF
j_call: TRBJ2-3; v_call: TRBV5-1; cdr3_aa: CASSQLGTAADTQYF
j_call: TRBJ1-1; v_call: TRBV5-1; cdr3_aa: CASSLASGGQTEAFF
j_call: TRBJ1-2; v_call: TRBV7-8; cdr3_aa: CASSLDEADHGYTF
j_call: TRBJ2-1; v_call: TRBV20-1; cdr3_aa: CSALAGGKEPLTYNEQFF
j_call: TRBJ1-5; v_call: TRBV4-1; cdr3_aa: CASSPRGGALGNQPQHF
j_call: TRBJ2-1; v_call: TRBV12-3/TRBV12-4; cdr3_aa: CASKTRDEGQGRNEQFF
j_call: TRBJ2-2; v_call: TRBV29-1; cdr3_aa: CSASPFGQGLNTGELFF
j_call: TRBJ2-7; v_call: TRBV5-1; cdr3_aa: CASSLDRPGEQYF
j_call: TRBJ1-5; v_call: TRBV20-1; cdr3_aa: CSASNQDRGYQPQHF
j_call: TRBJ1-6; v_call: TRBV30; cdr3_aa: CAWTQMETGYTRKNSPLHF
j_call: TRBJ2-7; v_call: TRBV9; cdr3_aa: CASSVAPGRGYEQYF
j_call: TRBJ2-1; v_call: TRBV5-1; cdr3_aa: CASSRPTSGGGNEQFF
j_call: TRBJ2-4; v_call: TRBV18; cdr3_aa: CASSPIVGAKNIQYF
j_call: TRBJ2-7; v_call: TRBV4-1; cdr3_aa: CASSPETGAYEQYF
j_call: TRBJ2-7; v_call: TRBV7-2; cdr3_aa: CASSPSPSYEQYF
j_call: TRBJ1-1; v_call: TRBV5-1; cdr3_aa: CASIKGGMNTEAFF
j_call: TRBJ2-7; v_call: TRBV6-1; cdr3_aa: CASSATGTGSVEQYF
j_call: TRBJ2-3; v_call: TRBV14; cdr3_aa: CASRIAGADTQYF
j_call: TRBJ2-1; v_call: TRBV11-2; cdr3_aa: CASRPSGTSGYNEQFF
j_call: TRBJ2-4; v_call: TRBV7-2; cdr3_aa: CASTSTIAKNIQYF
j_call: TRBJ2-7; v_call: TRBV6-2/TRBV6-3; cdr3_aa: CASIKSRDWLYEQYF
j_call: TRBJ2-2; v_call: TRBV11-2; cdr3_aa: CASSSNRGAGELFF
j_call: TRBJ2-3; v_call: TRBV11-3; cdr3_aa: CVSSLGADTQYF
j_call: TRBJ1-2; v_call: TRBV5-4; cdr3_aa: CASSRQTPYGYTF
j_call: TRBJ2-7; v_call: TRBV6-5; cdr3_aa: CASSYYRAYEQYF
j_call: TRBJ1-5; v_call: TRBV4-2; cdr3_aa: CASSQAGEGNQPQHF
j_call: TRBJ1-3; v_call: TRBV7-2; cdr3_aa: CASSLAGTVSSGNTIYF
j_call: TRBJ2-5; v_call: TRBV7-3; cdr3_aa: CASSSIPQENQYF
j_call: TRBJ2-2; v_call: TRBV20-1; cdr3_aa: CSASPRNTGELFF
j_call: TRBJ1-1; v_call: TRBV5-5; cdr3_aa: CASRPGGAMEAFF
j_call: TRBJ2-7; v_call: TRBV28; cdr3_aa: CASSSTGGEYEQYF